This T cell receptor beta chain emerged from a study of T cells in localized non-small cell lung cancer (dated by TCRdb to the early 2020s). A note on the overall study: T cell repertoires of some 240 early-stage NSCLC patients were analyzed, with tumors being compared against uninvolved tumor-adjacent lungs. A mean age of roughly 66 years was recorded for the NSCLC patients, of whom more than 120 were male and about a hundred were female. The cohort consisted of under 300 treatment-naive NSCLC patients whose localized lung tumors had been resected.

Trimming at the junction amounts to 3 bases on V and 3 bases on J, and the germline ends lie 14 bases apart. Via the germline V gene, CDR1 is SGHNT and CDR2 YENEEA. The CDR3 starts with the cysteine, ends with the phenylalanine, and has 15 residues. Only the CDR3 portion is preserved as DNA: 45 bases, with reading frame beginning at the first base. The immunoSEQ Assay was used to sequence TCR beta CDR3 regions from DNA. Turning to the authors' computational methods: T cell density was computed as TCR beta template counts normalized to usable DNA estimated by amplifying housekeeping genes. Richness was estimated using the preseqR package, with extrapolation to 400,000 templates for PBMC samples and to 120,000 templates for tissue samples. Clonality was calculated as one minus Pielou's evenness. Tissue-enriched TCRs were identified by differential abundance testing using productive amino-acid clonotypes, minimum total count 5 and alpha 0.1. The Jaccard Index and the Morisita Overlap Index were used to quantify repertoire overlap between compartments. GLIPH grouped TCR beta CDR3s together with public tetramer-defined viral CDR3s, and a viral motif had to include at least three viral sequences and also show V-gene enrichment. Held by TCRdb, this immuneACCESS table contains in-frame sequences only and omits some clones. Under half of the omission traces to an unresolved V gene where checked; the cause of the rest is unknown. The V and J calls and clone size come from that table; D and trimming were worked out from the DNA. This sample is represented by roughly 3,300 clones; approximately 25% of them were singletons. The leading ten clones occupy 21% of the sample.

A note on this clone: Its recognized antigen is unknown. No much larger clone exists at a distance of one base, and base qualities are not known.

Summary of the overall study and its limitations: Because the study design was exploratory, TCR variables were selected using unadjusted p-values without false-discovery rate correction. A median of roughly 50 of the top 100 tumor clones turned up in the paired uninvolved adjacent lung, and approximately 30 of those clones also ranked among the top 100 of that same adjacent lung. Uninvolved tumor-adjacent lung showed the highest T cell clonality, higher than tumor, which suggests more focused antigenic responses in the uninvolved tumor-adjacent lung. Longer overall survival was associated with higher blood T cell density, whereas shorter survival was associated with higher adjacent-lung clonality. Because multi-region tumor sequencing was not done, intratumor heterogeneity could not be ruled out.

At diagnosis, peripheral blood, uninvolved tumor-adjacent lung and tumor were collected and stored as a combination of fresh-frozen and FFPE material. The TCR was taken from a man between 40 and 70 years old with stage I lung adenocarcinoma. The rearranged chain carries TRBV11-3 and TRBJ1-2, with the D segment identity uncertain. Sequenced here: lung tumor tissue, sampled before any cancer treatment. The CDR3 protein: CASSLALDEDYGYTF. The sequence in DNA is TGTGCCAGCAGCTTGGCCTTGGACGAAGACTATGGCTACACCTTC.